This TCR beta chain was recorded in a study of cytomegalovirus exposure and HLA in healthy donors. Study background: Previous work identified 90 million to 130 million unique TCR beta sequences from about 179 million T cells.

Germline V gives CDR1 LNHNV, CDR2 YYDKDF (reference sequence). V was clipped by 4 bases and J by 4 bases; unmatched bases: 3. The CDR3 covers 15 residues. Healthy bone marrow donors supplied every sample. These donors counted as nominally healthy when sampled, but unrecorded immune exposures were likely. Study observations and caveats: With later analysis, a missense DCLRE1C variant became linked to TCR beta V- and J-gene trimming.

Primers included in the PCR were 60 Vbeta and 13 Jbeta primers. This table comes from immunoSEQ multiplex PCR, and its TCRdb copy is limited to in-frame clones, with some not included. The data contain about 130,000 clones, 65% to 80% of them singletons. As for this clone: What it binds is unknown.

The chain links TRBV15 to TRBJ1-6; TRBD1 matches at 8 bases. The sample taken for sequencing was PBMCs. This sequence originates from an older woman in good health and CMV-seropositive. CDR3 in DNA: TGTGCCACCAGCACCGGGACAGGATATAATTCACCCCTCCACTTT. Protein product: CATSTGTGYNSPLHF.